The entry that follows covers one TCR beta chain sequence. This receptor's antigen is unknown. No per-base quality is available; no much larger clone lies one base away. The data belong to a study of cytomegalovirus exposure and HLA in healthy donors (dated by TCRdb to 2016 to 2017). Notes on the research overall: An earlier analysis of approximately 640 of the donors reported 250 to 300 Gb of sequence data and some 100 million unique TCR beta sequences from 150 million to 200 million T cells. An early release covering roughly 600 HLA-typed donors comprised approximately 300 gigabases of sequencing data and about 90 million unique TCR sequences. All discovery cohort repertoires had been generated using a single sequencing platform. To study patterns of TCR occurrence, a later analysis re-analyzed previously published TCR beta repertoires from 700 or so donors and added high-resolution HLA genotyping. The genetic ancestry cluster associated with self-reported Caucasian donors included roughly four fifths of the approximately 410 genotyped donors. The study combined high-throughput TCR immunosequencing, statistical association of individual TCRs with disease status, and machine learning to predict cytomegalovirus infection status. On average, 235,054 unique TCR beta nucleotide sequences were sequenced per donor among more than 350 genotyped donors of the cohort, with 15% to 20% of those sequences being non-productive. A handful of DR-DQ haplotypes were handled as single units for association and clustering because linkage in the cohort was strong. Typing coverage differed by locus: A, B, C, DRB1 and DQB1 were typed in roughly 629-630 donors, DQA1 in 500 to 550, DPA1 in some 610, and DPB1 in 400 to 490. A later genetic analysis used genome-wide SNP genotypes for about 65% of the 666 donors, treating that subset as a discovery cohort. The study was designed to test whether signatures of past pathogen exposure could be identified by cataloging public T cell receptors. Class I and class II HLA loci were covered by the typing at four-digit resolution. Alongside the repertoire data, information on donor age, sex, ethnicity and CMV serostatus was compiled. Along with the approximately 700-subject first cohort, a separate validation cohort of some 130 different subjects was used. Using immunosequencing, the study profiled T cell repertoires from 640 or so subjects and related those repertoires to cytomegalovirus serostatus. To decide whether each TCR beta V gene segment behaved as functional or pseudogenic, an earlier analysis of fewer than 750 of the donors relied on high-throughput TCR beta sequencing. The later analysis used no new phenotypic data to find candidate immune exposures, relying instead on TCR beta sequences and their occurrence across donors. Results the study describes overall, beyond this receptor: Cytomegalovirus status was reported to be diagnosed by the classifier with high specificity and sensitivity in both the original and validation cohorts. For the cohort, immune exposure information was limited to CMV serostatus. A later genetic analysis reported fewer N-insertions in productive TCRs among donors in an Asian-associated ancestry cluster than the approximately 700-donor mean. In a later analysis, TCR association rates were found to vary across HLA loci, with the most associated TCRs seen for DRB1 alleles and the fewest for HLA-C alleles. According to a later analysis, most CMV-associated TCR beta chains appeared to be HLA-restricted, and the HLA associations seemed to be driven largely by CMV exposure. The sequencing pipeline was judged likely to have produced a cluster of highly shared sequence variants as a technical artifact. Across donors, most TCR sequences were observed very rarely, whereas some public TCRs were present in many individuals. According to the authors, the approach could potentially be generalized to other disease states and immunological phenotypes. In a later analysis, HLA-associated TCR beta chains were found to be more clonally expanded and to have lower generation probabilities than equally common non-associated chains. In a later analysis, several top co-occurrence clusters were reported to appear linked to parvovirus B19, influenza, CMV and Epstein-Barr virus. In an earlier analysis of roughly 500 of the donors, most TCR beta V segments appeared in productive rearrangements about 90% or about 30% of the time, broadly matching IMGT annotations. Because HLA typing was unavailable for some donors at each locus, only the typed subset was used in association tests. Specific HLA alleles were associated with over 15,000 TCR beta sequences at a false discovery rate of 0.05 in a later analysis. Strong co-occurrence of HLA alleles, especially DR and DQ, made assigning TCR associations to individual alleles difficult. A few of the identified cytomegalovirus-associated TCR beta chains were confirmed in vitro to be specific for cytomegalovirus antigens. Some IMGT-functional V segments, including TRBV6-2 and TRBV6-3, could not be told apart with the 87-base-pair reads, so those segments were excluded. Correlated functional status among segregating V segments might be attributable to linkage disequilibrium, but an unknown experimental factor could not be ruled out. A further reported finding was that TCR beta sequences accurately predicted the HLA-A and HLA-B alleles for most subjects in the first cohort. In this cohort, only TCR beta chains were sequenced, and detectable features were limited by the absence of alpha or paired-chain data. The study gave a list of 150 to 200 TCR beta chains associated with cytomegalovirus. An association between a missense DCLRE1C variant and V-gene and J-gene trimming of TCR beta chains was found in a later genetic analysis and replicated in an independent cohort. The presence/absence analyses assumed that sequencing depth was roughly uniform across donors, and that assumption may not be true. Because counts were too low, about 18 rarely observed V segments, including chromosome 9 orphons, were excluded from the earlier analysis of 587 of the donors.

The method was the immunoSEQ multiplex PCR assay. The multiplex PCR relied on a mix of 60 forward primers for TCR Vbeta segments and 13 reverse primers for TCR Jbeta segments. The CDR3 region of rearranged TCR beta genes was amplified from genomic DNA by a multiplex PCR assay. Amplified TCR beta libraries were sequenced as 87-base-pair reads on the Illumina HiSeq System. The paper's processing steps were these. A later analysis tallied tens of millions of unique TCR beta chains across the 700 or so repertoires, and 10 million to 11 million of those chains were shared by two or more donors. To remove PCR and sequencing errors, raw reads were error-corrected and collapsed into unique sequences using a nearest-neighbor algorithm that merged closely related sequences. Alignment of CDR3 sequences to IMGT reference sequences was used to assign V, D and J gene segments. For a sequence to be retained, a match of at least six nucleotides was required to both a V gene segment and a J gene segment. Rearrangements were classified as productive when the CDR3 lacked stop codons and remained in frame with V and J, and all other rearrangements were classified as non-productive. CDR3 was defined according to IMGT convention as the region running from the second conserved V-encoded cysteine to the conserved J-encoded phenylalanine. The earlier analysis of 500 to 650 of the donors excluded any sequence lacking an unambiguous match to a single V gene segment. An earlier analysis of 587 of the donors classified V segments as functional when productive rearrangements were above 56.7% and as segregating when the standard deviation between donors was above 5%. To diagnose cytomegalovirus status from the catalog of TCR beta chain sequences, a statistical classification framework was built. V and J gene assignment, in a later analysis, came from comparing TCR nucleotide sequences with IMGT/GENE-DB human TR gene sequences. In a later analysis, CDR3 sequences and most-parsimonious VDJ recombination scenarios were assigned using the TCRdist pipeline. In a later analysis, each TCR beta chain was defined by its CDR3 amino acid sequence together with its V-gene family, and reads without a unique V-gene family were excluded. In a later analysis, around 650 highly shared, low-generation-probability nucleotide sequences were removed to address suspected cross-contamination and a sequencing artifact. A later analysis calculated a clonal expansion index for each public chain from normalized within-repertoire ranks of inferred template counts. A later analysis computed generation probabilities with a VDJ recombination model fitted to out-of-frame rearrangements, and checked the results against IGoR. In a later analysis, TCR-TCR, TCR-HLA and TCR-CMV co-occurrence was scored with hypergeometric tests, and a repertoire-size bias correction was applied to TCR pairs. In a later analysis, false discovery rates were estimated by permuting HLA or CMV assignments 20 times. In a later analysis, co-occurring TCRs were grouped using DBSCAN, with TCRdist sequence similarity added in when clustering inside HLA-allele-positive subsets. Repertoires with fewer than 30,000 or more than 120,000 public chains, plus five repertoires with anomalous nucleotide sharing, were excluded from co-occurrence clustering. Sourced from immuneACCESS, this table was stored by TCRdb with only in-frame sequences that have V and J called. A share of the clones is absent; for the studies checked, an unresolved V gene accounts for under half, and the remainder has no known explanation. V, J and clone size reflect that table, while D and trimming were determined from the DNA. The sample table contains about 75,000 clones; only one count was recorded for more than 65% of them. The ten top clones hold under 20% of the sample.

The cohort was made up of roughly 670 healthy bone marrow donors. At the time of sampling, every cohort member was nominally healthy, though immune exposures that went unrecorded were likely present. The donor tested CMV seropositive, placing the donor among the 290 or so seropositive members of the cohort. A peripheral blood sample was provided by each donor, and peripheral blood mononuclear cells were used for TCR beta sequencing. The Qiagen DNeasy Blood Extraction Kit was used to extract genomic DNA from the blood cell samples. Taken from cysteine to phenylalanine, the CDR3 has 12 residues. Only CDR3 DNA is held: 36 bases, read in frame from base 1. V drops 5 bases and J drops 5 bases, leaving 7 bases in between. As encoded in the germline V gene (reference sequence), CDR1 is SEHNR while CDR2 is FQNEAQ.

The sequenced sample was PBMCs. This sequence originates from a man between 65 and 85 years old in good health and CMV-seropositive. Recombination connected TRBV7-9 to TRBJ1-5; the D region possibly corresponds to TRBD1 (6 bases align). For the CDR3, the sequence is CASSRQDQPQHF. The DNA sequence is as follows: TGTGCCAGCAGCCGACAGGATCAGCCCCAGCATTTT.